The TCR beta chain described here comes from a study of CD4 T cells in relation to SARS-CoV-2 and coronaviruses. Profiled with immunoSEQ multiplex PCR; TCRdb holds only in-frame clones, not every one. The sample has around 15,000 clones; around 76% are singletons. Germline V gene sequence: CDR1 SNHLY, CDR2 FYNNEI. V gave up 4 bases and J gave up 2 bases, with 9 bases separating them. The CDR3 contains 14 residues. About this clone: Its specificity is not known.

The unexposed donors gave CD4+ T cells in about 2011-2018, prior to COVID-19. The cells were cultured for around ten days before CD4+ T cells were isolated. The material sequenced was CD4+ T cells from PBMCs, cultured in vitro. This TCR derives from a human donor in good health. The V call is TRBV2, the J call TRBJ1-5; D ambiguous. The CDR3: CASSARQGNQPQHF. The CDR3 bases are TGTGCCAGCAGTGCCCGGCAGGGCAATCAGCCCCAGCATTTT.